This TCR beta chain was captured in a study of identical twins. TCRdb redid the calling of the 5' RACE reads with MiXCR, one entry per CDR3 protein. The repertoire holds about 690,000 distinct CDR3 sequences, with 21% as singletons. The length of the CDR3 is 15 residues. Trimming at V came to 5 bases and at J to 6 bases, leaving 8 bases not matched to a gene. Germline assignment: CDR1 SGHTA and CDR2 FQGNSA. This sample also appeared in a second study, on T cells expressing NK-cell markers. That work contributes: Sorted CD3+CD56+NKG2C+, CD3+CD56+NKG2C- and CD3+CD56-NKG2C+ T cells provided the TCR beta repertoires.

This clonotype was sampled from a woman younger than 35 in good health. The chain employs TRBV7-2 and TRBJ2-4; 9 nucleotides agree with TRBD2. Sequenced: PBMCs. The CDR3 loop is CASSGGTSSRNIQYF. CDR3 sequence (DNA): TGTGCCAGCAGCGGCGGGACTAGCTCGAGAAACATTCAGTACTTC.